The rows below give T cell receptor beta chains drawn from one sample of a study of identical twins. TCRdb called the 5' RACE reads again in MiXCR, with one record for every CDR3 protein. The sample has 550,000 to 800,000 distinct CDR3 sequences, less than 9% seen once. The data also belong to a second study, concerning yellow fever vaccine responses in identical twins.

The sample was PBMCs. These receptors were obtained from a woman between 18 and 30 years old in good health. Both conserved end residues are part of each CDR3. A D gene is named only where the DNA matches it firmly. Rows give clone size only sometimes, using once, few, many, or a class for an expanded clone.

J gene | D gene | V gene | clone size | CDR3 protein | CDR3 DNA
TRBJ2-3 | TRBD2 | TRBV9 | many | CARRSGDILPRTDTQYF | TGTGCCCGACGTAGCGGGGACATACTCCCCCGCACAGATACGCAGTATTTT
TRBJ2-7 | - | TRBV28 | - | CASTSSGGRSYEQYF | TGTGCCAGCACCAGTAGCGGAGGTCGCTCCTACGAGCAGTACTTC
TRBJ2-2 | - | TRBV27 | few | CASSPQTITQDTGELFF | TGTGCCAGCAGTCCCCAAACCATAACCCAGGACACCGGGGAGCTGTTTTTT
TRBJ2-2 | - | TRBV6-1 | many | CASSELAAAGELFF | TGTGCCAGCAGTGAATTGGCGGCGGCCGGGGAGCTGTTTTTT
TRBJ1-4 | TRBD1 | TRBV20-1 | few | CSARGAGQGDNEKLFF | TGCAGTGCTAGAGGCGCCGGACAGGGGGATAATGAAAAACTGTTTTTT
TRBJ1-1 | - | TRBV4-1 | few | CASSQGGVGQSDMEAFF | TGCGCCAGCAGCCAAGGCGGGGTCGGACAGTCCGATATGGAAGCTTTCTTT
TRBJ2-4 | TRBD2 | TRBV5-4 | few | CASSWGLAGPTLAKNIQYF | TGTGCCAGCAGCTGGGGACTAGCGGGACCTACATTAGCCAAAAACATTCAGTACTTC
TRBJ2-2 | TRBD2 | TRBV4-2 | - | CASSPEILAPNTGELFF | TGTGCCAGCAGCCCGGAGATACTAGCGCCGAACACCGGGGAGCTGTTTTTT
TRBJ2-7 | - | TRBV7-6 | few | CASSLGFGQGTYEQYF | TGTGCCAGCAGCTTAGGTTTTGGACAAGGAACCTACGAGCAGTACTTC
TRBJ1-1 | TRBD1 | TRBV9 | many | CASSVQGDTEAFF | TGTGCCAGCAGCGTACAGGGGGACACTGAAGCTTTCTTT
TRBJ2-7 | TRBD1 | TRBV20-1 | - | CSAQTDRGYEQYF | TGCAGTGCTCAAACCGACAGGGGCTACGAGCAGTACTTC
TRBJ2-7 | - | TRBV15 | few | CATSRDKFPLDEQYF | TGTGCCACCAGCAGAGATAAGTTCCCCCTCGACGAGCAGTACTTC
TRBJ2-3 | - | TRBV4-1 | few | CASSQDSQGRSTDTQYF | TGCGCCAGCAGCCAAGATAGCCAGGGAAGGTCCACAGATACGCAGTATTTT
TRBJ2-7 | - | TRBV5-1 | - | CASSLGLTLSSYEQYF | TGCGCCAGCAGCCTAGGACTAACTCTTAGCTCCTACGAGCAGTACTTC
TRBJ2-1 | TRBD2 | TRBV7-8 | - | CASSPVTYQPWTSPPDEQFF | TGTGCCAGCAGCCCTGTCACCTACCAACCGTGGACTAGCCCGCCCGATGAGCAGTTCTTC
TRBJ2-5 | - | TRBV7-9 | - | CASSLQASQETQYF | TGTGCCAGCAGCTTACAGGCTTCACAAGAGACCCAGTACTTC
TRBJ2-2 | TRBD2 | TRBV29-1 | few | CSVTGTSGGATTGELFF | TGCAGCGTGACCGGGACTAGCGGGGGGGCCACCACCGGGGAGCTGTTTTTT
TRBJ2-1 | - | TRBV20-1 | many | CSARDRASYNEQFF | TGCAGTGCTAGAGATCGGGCCTCCTACAATGAGCAGTTCTTC
TRBJ2-1 | TRBD1 | TRBV28 | few | CASSPPGQGASPLYNEQFF | TGTGCCAGCAGTCCCCCGGGACAGGGGGCGTCCCCCCTATACAATGAGCAGTTCTTC
TRBJ2-1 | - | TRBV6-1 | many | CASTYWGNEQFF | TGTGCCAGCACGTATTGGGGCAATGAGCAGTTCTTC
TRBJ2-1 | - | TRBV13 | - | CASSPQGEGLEQFF | TGTGCCAGCAGCCCCCAGGGGGAGGGACTTGAGCAGTTCTTC
TRBJ2-7 | TRBD2 | TRBV6-1 | few | CASRDSGRLNYEQYF | TGTGCCAGCAGGGATAGCGGGAGGCTCAACTACGAGCAGTACTTC
TRBJ2-1 | - | TRBV2 | many | CASHRVSYNEQFF | TGTGCCAGCCATCGTGTCTCTTACAATGAGCAGTTCTTC
TRBJ1-6 | - | TRBV5-1 | few | CASSWENNSPLHF | TGCGCCAGCAGTTGGGAAAATAATTCACCCCTCCACTTT
TRBJ2-1 | TRBD2 | TRBV20-1 | many | CSANPAGSSYNEQFF | TGCAGCGCAAACCCAGCGGGGAGCTCCTACAATGAGCAGTTCTTC
TRBJ2-5 | - | TRBV10-3 | many | CAISVGGLGTQYF | TGTGCCATCAGTGTTGGAGGCCTTGGGACCCAGTACTTC
TRBJ2-3 | - | TRBV3-1 | few | CASSPTTADTQYF | TGTGCCAGCAGCCCGACTACTGCAGATACGCAGTATTTT
TRBJ1-1 | - | TRBV19 | few | CASSIGYSLNTEAFF | TGTGCCAGTAGTATTGGGTACAGCCTGAACACTGAAGCTTTCTTT
TRBJ1-1 | TRBD1 | TRBV16 | few | CASSQNRGRNTEAFF | TGTGCCAGCAGCCAGAACAGGGGGCGGAACACTGAAGCTTTCTTT
TRBJ1-2 | TRBD1 | TRBV10-3 | - | CAISEPRQGAANYGYTF | TGTGCCATCAGTGAGCCAAGACAGGGGGCGGCTAACTATGGCTACACCTTC
TRBJ2-7 | - | TRBV29-1 | - | CSVVASRSYEQYF | TGCAGCGTTGTGGCTAGCAGGTCCTACGAGCAGTACTTC
TRBJ1-2 | - | TRBV7-8 | few | CASSSDRIIFNYGYTF | TGTGCCAGCTCCTCGGACAGAATTATTTTTAACTATGGCTACACCTTC
TRBJ1-6 | - | TRBV12-3/TRBV12-4 | many | CASASRGGGVDNSPLHF | TGTGCCAGCGCCTCTCGTGGGGGGGGCGTCGATAATTCACCCCTCCACTTT
TRBJ2-1 | TRBD2 | TRBV15 | few | CATSFILAGAYNEQFF | TGTGCCACCAGCTTCATTCTAGCGGGTGCCTACAATGAGCAGTTCTTC
TRBJ2-1 | TRBD2 | TRBV2 | few | CASIQLAGGISEQFF | TGTGCCAGCATCCAACTAGCGGGAGGGATCTCTGAGCAGTTCTTC
TRBJ1-4 | - | TRBV20-1 | few | CSAREQVLGGEKLFF | TGCAGTGCTAGAGAACAGGTCCTAGGTGGTGAAAAACTGTTTTTT
TRBJ2-2 | - | TRBV5-5 | - | CASSDGTYPGELFF | TGTGCCAGCAGCGACGGGACCTACCCCGGGGAGCTGTTTTTT
TRBJ1-6 | TRBD1 | TRBV5-1 | - | CASSYQGQGASYAGSTLHF | TGCGCCAGCAGCTATCAGGGACAGGGGGCGTCGTATGCGGGTTCAACCCTCCACTTT
TRBJ2-5 | TRBD2 | TRBV12-3/TRBV12-4 | many | CATSRLAGALETQYF | TGTGCAACTAGCCGACTAGCGGGGGCATTGGAGACCCAGTACTTC
TRBJ2-4 | TRBD1 | TRBV9 | - | CASSSRDRGPPVAKNIQYF | TGTGCCAGCAGCAGCCGGGACAGGGGGCCCCCAGTAGCCAAAAACATTCAGTACTTC
TRBJ2-1 | TRBD1 | TRBV12-3/TRBV12-4 | - | CASSLGDRGDEQFF | TGTGCCAGCAGTTTGGGGGACAGGGGCGATGAGCAGTTCTTC
TRBJ2-2 | - | TRBV29-1 | many | CSVVVGGGELFF | TGCAGCGTTGTAGTTGGTGGCGGGGAGCTGTTTTTT
TRBJ1-2 | - | TRBV7-8 | many | CASSLAERGPNYGYTF | TGTGCCAGCAGCTTAGCGGAAAGAGGACCGAACTATGGCTACACCTTC
TRBJ2-5 | TRBD2 | TRBV7-9 | - | CASSLVAGGQTQYF | TGTGCCAGCAGCTTAGTAGCGGGGGGGCAGACCCAGTACTTC